This entry describes one T cell receptor (beta chain). TCRdb's copy holds only in-frame clones and misses some; the assay was immunoSEQ multiplex PCR. The sample has 600,000 to 750,000 clones, 90% seen once; the top ten hold approximately 35%. The CDR3 covers 14 residues. The germline CDR1 and CDR2 sequences are MNHEY and SMNVEV (reference sequence). After removal of 3 bases from V and 5 bases from J, the junction contained 5 bases not matched to a gene. This entry belongs to a study of shared clonotypes between healthy human individuals. The receptor was derived from a man aged 18 to 30 in good health. Some clones in this sample may be carry-over from other donors' samples. J is TRBJ2-3 and V is TRBV27; 7 positions agree with TRBD1. Sequencing used memory CD8+ T cells from PBMCs. Subset meaning: CD45RO+ cells pooled with CCR7-negative TemRA cells. CDR3 in amino acids: CASSFNRGKDTQYF. CDR3 nucleotide sequence: TGTGCCAGCAGTTTTAACAGGGGAAAAGATACGCAGTATTTT.